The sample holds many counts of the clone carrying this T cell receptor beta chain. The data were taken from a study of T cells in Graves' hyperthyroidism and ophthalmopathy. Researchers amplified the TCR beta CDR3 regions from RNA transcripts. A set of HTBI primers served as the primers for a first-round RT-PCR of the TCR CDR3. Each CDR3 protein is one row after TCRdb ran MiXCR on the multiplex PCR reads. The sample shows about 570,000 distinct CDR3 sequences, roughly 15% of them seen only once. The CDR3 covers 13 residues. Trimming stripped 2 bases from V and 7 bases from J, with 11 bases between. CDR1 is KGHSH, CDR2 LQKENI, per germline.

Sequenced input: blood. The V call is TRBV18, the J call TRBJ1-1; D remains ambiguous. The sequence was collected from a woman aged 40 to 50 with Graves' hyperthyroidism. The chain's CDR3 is CASSPEPTVEAFF. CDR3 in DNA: TGTGCCAGCTCACCAGAACCGACGGTTGAAGCTTTCTTT.